This note documents a single T cell receptor (beta chain) sequence. V was shortened by 0 bases and J by 5 bases, with 5 bases between the two germline ends. CDR1 is LNHNV and CDR2 is YYDKDF in the germline V gene (reference sequence). The CDR3 contains 13 residues. This record belongs to a study of control samples from healthy donors and cancer patients. Assay used: immunoSEQ multiplex PCR; TCRdb lists only in-frame clones, some missing. The sample carries 25,000 to 30,000 clones, about 85% recorded once. The V call is TRBV15, the J call TRBJ2-1; D unclear. The sequenced material came from formalin-fixed, paraffin-embedded tissue. This sequence originates from a female donor with melanoma. In DNA form, the CDR3 reads TGTGCCACCAGCAGAGACAACGACAATGAGCAGTTCTTC. Encoded protein: CATSRDNDNEQFF.